This T cell receptor beta chain was recorded in a study of beta chain features in type 1 diabetes. CDR3 size: 16 residues. Trimming removed 4 bases at V and 0 bases at J, with 13 bases between. The germline gives CDR1 MNHNS, CDR2 SASEGT. Concerning this clone: Its antigen is not known.

Study-wide results and limits: Diminished insertions and augmented deletions at VDJ junctions characterized type 1 diabetes patients. Small HLA sub-analyses could not settle whether HLA shapes TCRB rearrangement. Moderate but significant shortening of TCRB CDR3s was recorded in all four CD4+ subsets from Type 1 diabetes patients.

The study reverse transcribed the entire isolated RNA, so it sequenced expressed TCRB transcripts. Here immunoSEQ multiplex PCR was the method, and the copy in TCRdb shows in-frame clones only, minus some. Found here are some 22,000 clones, over 60% of them singletons; the top ten hold 2.2%. The TCR sequence derives from a woman between 40 and 55 years old in good health. The chain uses TRBV6-1 and TRBJ2-1; D possibly corresponds to TRBD2 (5 bases). The sample consisted of Tregs from blood. CDR3 DNA: TGTGCCAGCAGTGGCGGAGGACTGGGCTCCTACAATGAGCAGTTCTTC. Residues: CASSGGGLGSYNEQFF.